Presented here are 5 T cell receptor beta chains from one specimen sequenced in a study of cytomegalovirus exposure and HLA in healthy donors. Sequencing was performed with immunoSEQ multiplex PCR; in TCRdb, only in-frame clones are kept and a portion is missing. Altogether 150,000 to 200,000 clones are present, 75% to 85% being singletons, with the ten largest covering over 10%. The sequenced material came from PBMCs. The source is a woman in her twenties or thirties in good health and CMV-seropositive.

Comment on this clone: The sample carries other DNA sequences with the same CDR3. V gene TRBV20-1 combines with J gene TRBJ2-1; D is possibly TRBD1 (6 bases). Germline CDR1 is DFQATT and CDR2 is SNEGSKA (reference sequence). The CDR3 is 11 residues long. The V and J ends lost 6 bases and 5 bases respectively, with 8 bases between them. CDR3: CSARTDNEQFF. DNA for the CDR3: TGCAGTGCGAGGACAGACAATGAGCAGTTCTTC.

With regard to this clone: In the same sample, other DNA sequences code for this CDR3. The chain links TRBV20-1 to TRBJ1-1; D is unclear. The germline CDR1 and CDR2 sequences are DFQATT and SNEGSKA (reference sequence). The CDR3 has 11 residues. Trimming shortened V by 2 bases and J by 4 bases, and 5 bases separated the two germline ends. The CDR3 region is CSARPVTEAFF. In DNA form, the CDR3 reads TGCAGTGCTAGACCTGTCACTGAAGCTTTCTTT.

The chain uses TRBV28 and TRBJ1-2; 7 nucleotides match TRBD1. V lost 5 bases, J lost 3 bases, and 3 bases stayed unmatched. The germline V gene encodes CDR1 MDHEN and CDR2 SYDVKM. The CDR3 spans 13 residues. In DNA, the CDR3 is TGTGCCAGCAGTACCACAGGGGACTATGGCTACACCTTC. Its protein product is CASSTTGDYGYTF.

The genes are TRBV19 and TRBJ2-1; 9 bases are shared with TRBD2. CDR1 is LNHDA, CDR2 SQIVND, per germline (reference sequence). The ends lost 3 bases at V and 9 bases at J; junction bases unmatched: 9. There are 15 residues in the CDR3. DNA of the CDR3: TGTGCCAGTAGTATCGGCGGGAGGGCTTCTAGTGAGCAGTTCTTC. This sequence encodes CASSIGGRASSEQFF.

The chain carries TRBV5-6 and TRBJ2-2; TRBD2 agrees at 14 bases. V lost 3 bases, J lost 6 bases, and 4 bases stayed unmatched. This CDR3 has 16 amino acids. In germline, CDR1 is SGHDT, CDR2 YYEEEE. The CDR3 loop reads CASSSGLAGVPGELFF. The CDR3 DNA sequence: TGTGCCAGCAGCTCGGGACTAGCGGGAGTTCCCGGGGAGCTGTTTTTT.